This T cell receptor (beta chain) is drawn from a study of T-cell reconstitution after alpha-beta-depleted transplantation in children (dated by TCRdb to the mid-2010s). For the study in its entirety: T-cell immune reconstitution after TCRalphabeta/CD19-depleted allogeneic hematopoietic cell transplantation in children was quantitatively tracked in the study by means of TCR repertoire profiling.

Ends trimmed: V by 0 bases, J by 4 bases; bases unmatched to a gene: 6. Inclusive of the bounding cysteine and phenylalanine, the CDR3 is 15 residues long. The CDR3 DNA has 45 bases and is translated from base 1. The germline V gene supplies CDR1 SGDLS and CDR2 YYNGEE. Study-wide conclusions, independent of this receptor: In some patients, high TCRbeta diversity at day 60 was attributed to recipient T cells and intrathymic progenitors that had survived conditioning. Hyperexpanded clone frequencies declined over subsequent months; after one year, T-cell counts and TCRbeta diversity were mostly attributed to newly produced T cells. About two months after transplant, the apparently early recovery of alphabetaT-cell counts reportedly depended on just several hundred clones that had expanded rapidly and came from non-depleted graft cells.

The library was obtained by PCR. TCRdb names Illumina HiSeq 2500 as the instrument used. Molecular barcoding was employed in the preparation of TCR libraries, with unique molecular identifiers being used to normalize TCRbeta repertoire quantification. In TCRdb, the public reads were trimmed at Q25 with fastp and aligned with MiXCR, with productive beta chains retained. When rows share a CDR3 protein, they turn into one entry using the most common DNA and genes. Present in this sample are 500,000 to 750,000 distinct CDR3 sequences, roughly 13% of which were seen just once. 2.2% of the sample belongs to the ten largest clones. The intended sense of this specimen's treatment or condition label: allogeneic hematopoietic cell transplantation with graft depleted of TCRalphabeta T cells and CD19 B cells. Transplant recipients were children who received TCRalphabeta/CD19-depleted allogeneic hematopoietic cell grafts.

In regard to this clonotype: This clone's antigen is unknown. Base-call qualities are not available, and no considerably larger clone is one nucleotide away.

This TCR was sampled from a male patient aged 5 to 17 who had a stem cell transplant for acute myeloid leukemia, so the T cells may come from the graft donor. The chain employs TRBV9 and TRBJ2-7, with 8 central nucleotides matching TRBD1. The sample consisted of PBMCs, mostly from graft donor cells, taken 360 days after TCRalphabeta/CD19-depleted stem cell transplant. The CDR3 here reads CASSVGAGGWYEQYF. The DNA sequence follows: TGTGCCAGCAGCGTAGGTGCAGGGGGCTGGTACGAGCAGTACTTC.